The T cell receptor beta chain under discussion was sequenced for a study of CD8 T cells in ankylosing spondylitis (dated by TCRdb to 2016 to 2017). About the investigation overall: The study profiled T cell receptor beta repertoires in healthy donors and ankylosing spondylitis patients to find disease-linked TCR variants. The full study cohort comprised roughly 24 ankylosing spondylitis patients and about a hundred healthy donors. Peripheral blood was sampled, and synovial fluid was additionally collected from ankylosing spondylitis patients. General study outcomes and caveats: A CD8+ phenotype was shown by the disease-linked clones, which were found at relatively low frequencies in peripheral blood. The disease-linked clones were reported to be significantly enriched in matched synovial fluid samples from ankylosing spondylitis patients. Blood from ankylosing spondylitis patients appeared to be characterized by a TCR beta motif composed of under ten highly homologous amino acid variants. Some motif variants were previously reported in synovial fluid and blood of reactive arthritis patients, suggesting common disease-initiation mechanisms.

The listed sequencing device is Illumina HiSeq 2500. TCR beta libraries were prepared by quantitative 5'-RACE with molecular barcodes. Processing in the source paper ran as follows. A new computational method, built on a probabilistic model of VDJ rearrangement, was used to identify disease-linked TCR variants. In-frame beta chains were kept once TCRdb had trimmed the public reads at Q25 with fastp and called clones with MiXCR. Rows are combined by CDR3 protein, so each entry shows the most common genes and DNA. The V and J calls here are based on TCRdb, not the publication. The sample has around 280,000 distinct CDR3 sequences on record, about 19% of them singletons. The ten largest clones take up 7.5% to 9% of the sample. CDR1 and CDR2, per the germline V gene, are SGHTA and FQGNSA. Trimming costs V 1 base and J 3 bases, and their ends lie 10 bases apart. Including cysteine and valine, the CDR3 has 14 amino acids. Of the read, only the CDR3 DNA is kept; its 42 bases are in frame from base 1.

This clonotype has a handful of counts. The clone's antigen remains unknown. There are no base qualities to consult, and no much larger clone falls within one base. The sequenced material came from blood, either unsorted or a sorted T cell fraction (not recorded which). This TCR was recovered from a male donor with ankylosing spondylitis or in good health (not recorded which). The sequence is built from TRBV7-2 and TRBJ2-7; a confident D gene designation cannot be given. The DNA is TGTGCCAGCAGCTTAGGTGGTAGGGTCTACGAGCAGTACGTC. It translates as CASSLGGRVYEQYV.